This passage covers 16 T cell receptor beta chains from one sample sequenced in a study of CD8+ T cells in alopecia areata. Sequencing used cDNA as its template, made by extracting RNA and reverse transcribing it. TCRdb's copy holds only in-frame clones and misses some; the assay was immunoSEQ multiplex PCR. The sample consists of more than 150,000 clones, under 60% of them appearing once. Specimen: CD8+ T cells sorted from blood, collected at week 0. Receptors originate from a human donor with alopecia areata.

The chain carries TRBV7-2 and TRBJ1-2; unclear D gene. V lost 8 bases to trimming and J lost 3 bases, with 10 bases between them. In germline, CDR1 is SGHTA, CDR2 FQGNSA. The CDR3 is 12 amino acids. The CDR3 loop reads CASRRGDYGYTF. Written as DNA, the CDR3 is TGTGCCAGCCGACGTGGGGACTATGGCTACACCTTC.

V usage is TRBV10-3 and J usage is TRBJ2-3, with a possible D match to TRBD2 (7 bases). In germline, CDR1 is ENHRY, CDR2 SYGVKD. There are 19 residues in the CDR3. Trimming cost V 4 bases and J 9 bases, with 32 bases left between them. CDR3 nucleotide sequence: TGTGCCATCAGTGCCTCTAGGTGGGGAACTAGCGACCCCGGGGGCACGCAGTATTTT. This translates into CAISASRWGTSDPGGTQYF.

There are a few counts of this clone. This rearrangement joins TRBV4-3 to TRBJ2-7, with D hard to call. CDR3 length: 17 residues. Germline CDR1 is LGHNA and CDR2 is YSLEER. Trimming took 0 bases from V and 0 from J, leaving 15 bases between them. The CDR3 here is CASSQDRSSPNSYEQYF. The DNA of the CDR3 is TGCGCCAGCAGCCAAGATCGAAGCAGCCCAAACTCCTACGAGCAGTACTTC.

Here the CDR3 reads CASSLSGQRLVYEQYF. CDR3 bases: TGTGCCAGCAGTTTGTCAGGGCAGCGGCTGGTCTACGAGCAGTACTTC. The chain uses TRBV27 and TRBJ2-7; D may match TRBD1 or TRBD2 (5 bases each). Trimming took 3 bases from V and 3 from J, leaving 18 bases between them. CDR1 and CDR2 (germline): MNHEY, SMNVEV (reference sequence). The CDR3 loop spans 16 amino acids.

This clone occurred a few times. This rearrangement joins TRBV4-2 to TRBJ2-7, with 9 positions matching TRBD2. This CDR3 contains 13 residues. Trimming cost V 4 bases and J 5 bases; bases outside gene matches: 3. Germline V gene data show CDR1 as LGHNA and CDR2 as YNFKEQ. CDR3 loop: CASSPRGGHEQYF. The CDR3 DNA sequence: TGTGCCAGCAGCCCGCGGGGGGGCCACGAGCAGTACTTC.

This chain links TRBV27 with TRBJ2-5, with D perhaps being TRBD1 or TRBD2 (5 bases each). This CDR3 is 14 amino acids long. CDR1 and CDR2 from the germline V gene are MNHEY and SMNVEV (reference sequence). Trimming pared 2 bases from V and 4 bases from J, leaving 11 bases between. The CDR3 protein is CASSLLGAGETQYF. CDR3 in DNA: TGTGCCAGCAGTTTACTCGGGGCGGGAGAGACCCAGTACTTC.

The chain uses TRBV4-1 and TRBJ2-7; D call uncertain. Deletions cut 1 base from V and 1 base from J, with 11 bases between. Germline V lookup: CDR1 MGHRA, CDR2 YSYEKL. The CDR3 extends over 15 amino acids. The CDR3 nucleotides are TGCGCCAGCAGCCAAGGGTGGCAGGCGTCCTACGAGCAGTACTTC. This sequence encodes CASSQGWQASYEQYF.

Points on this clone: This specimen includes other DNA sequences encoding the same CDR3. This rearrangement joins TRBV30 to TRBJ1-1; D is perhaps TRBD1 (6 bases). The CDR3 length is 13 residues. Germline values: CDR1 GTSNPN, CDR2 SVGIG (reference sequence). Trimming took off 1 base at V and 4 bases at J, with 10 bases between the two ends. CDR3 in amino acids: CAWSAGGGTEAFF. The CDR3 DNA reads TGTGCCTGGAGTGCCGGAGGGGGCACTGAAGCTTTCTTT.

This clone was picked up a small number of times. CDR3 DNA sequence: TGTGCCAGCAGTTCTGGACAGGGTGATGAGCAGTTCTTC. This sequence encodes CASSSGQGDEQFF. V usage is TRBV11-2 and J usage is TRBJ2-1; TRBD1 matches at 8 bases. Germline assignment: CDR1 SGHAT and CDR2 FQNNGV. The CDR3 extends over 13 amino acids. With V trimmed by 6 bases and J by 8 bases, 6 bases remained unmatched.

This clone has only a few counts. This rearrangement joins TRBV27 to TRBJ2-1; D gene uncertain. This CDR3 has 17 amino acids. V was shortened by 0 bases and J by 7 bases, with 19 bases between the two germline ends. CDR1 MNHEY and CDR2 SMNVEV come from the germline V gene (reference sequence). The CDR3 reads CASSLSIGPAAWNEQFF. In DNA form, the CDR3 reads TGTGCCAGCAGTTTATCCATAGGTCCCGCGGCTTGGAATGAGCAGTTCTTC.

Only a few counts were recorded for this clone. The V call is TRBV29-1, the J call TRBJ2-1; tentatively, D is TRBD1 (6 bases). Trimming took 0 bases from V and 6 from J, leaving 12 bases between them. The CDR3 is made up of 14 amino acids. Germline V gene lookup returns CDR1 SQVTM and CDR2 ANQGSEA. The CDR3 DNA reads TGCAGCGTTGAAGAGTACAGGGTCATCAATGAGCAGTTCTTC. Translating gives CSVEEYRVINEQFF.

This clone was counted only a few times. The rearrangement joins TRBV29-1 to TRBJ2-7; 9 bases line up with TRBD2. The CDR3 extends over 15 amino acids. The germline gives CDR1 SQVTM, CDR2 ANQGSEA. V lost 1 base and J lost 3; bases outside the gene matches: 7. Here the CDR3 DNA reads TGCAGCGTTGAAGTAGCGGGGGTGACGATCTACGAGCAGTACTTC. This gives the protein CSVEVAGVTIYEQYF.

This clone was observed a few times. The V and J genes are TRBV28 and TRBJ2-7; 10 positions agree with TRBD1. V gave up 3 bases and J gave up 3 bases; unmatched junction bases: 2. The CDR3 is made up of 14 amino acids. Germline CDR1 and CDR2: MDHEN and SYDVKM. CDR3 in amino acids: CASSFGDRGYEQYF. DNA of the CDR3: TGTGCCAGCAGTTTCGGGGACAGGGGCTACGAGCAGTACTTC. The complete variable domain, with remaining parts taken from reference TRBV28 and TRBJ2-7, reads DVKVTQSSRYLVKRTGEKVFLECVQDMDHENMFWYRQDPGLGLRLIYFSYDVKMKEKGDIPEGYSVSREKKERFSLILESASTNQTSMYLCASSFGDRGYEQYFGPGTRLTVT.

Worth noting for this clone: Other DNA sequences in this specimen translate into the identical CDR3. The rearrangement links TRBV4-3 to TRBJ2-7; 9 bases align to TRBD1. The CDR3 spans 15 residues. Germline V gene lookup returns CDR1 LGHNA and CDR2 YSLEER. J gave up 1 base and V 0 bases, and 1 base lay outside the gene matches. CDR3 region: CASSQDDRGSYEQYF. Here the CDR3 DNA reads TGCGCCAGCAGCCAAGACGACAGGGGGTCCTACGAGCAGTACTTC.

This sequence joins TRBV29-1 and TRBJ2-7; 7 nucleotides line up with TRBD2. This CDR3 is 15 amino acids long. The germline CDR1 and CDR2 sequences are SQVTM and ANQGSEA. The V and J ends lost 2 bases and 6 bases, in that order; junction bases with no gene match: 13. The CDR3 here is CSVEIAGEGSGEQYF. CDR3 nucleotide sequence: TGCAGCGTTGAAATTGCGGGGGAAGGTTCAGGCGAGCAGTACTTC.

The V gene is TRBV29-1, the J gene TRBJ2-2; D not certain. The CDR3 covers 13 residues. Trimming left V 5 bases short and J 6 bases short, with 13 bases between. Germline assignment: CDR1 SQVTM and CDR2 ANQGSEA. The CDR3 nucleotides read TGCAGCGTTTGGGGTTCAATAGCCGGGGAGCTGTTTTTT. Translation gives CSVWGSIAGELFF.